Below, 16 T cell receptor beta chains from the same sample are listed, as sequenced in a study of blood T cells in healthy people across ages. The second PCR ran roughly 7 to 12 cycles with a sample-barcoded 5' primer and J-beta primers. TCRdb reanalysed the 5' RACE reads using MiXCR and keeps one entry per CDR3 protein. The table includes 2 million or so distinct CDR3 sequences, around half detected once. Sequenced input: blood. All receptors come from a woman between 40 and 55 years old in good health.

On this clonotype: The junction departs from the called germline gene at one end, perhaps through a read error. The gene calls are TRBV6-6 and TRBJ2-6; maybe TRBD1 (6 bases). CDR1 is MNHNY and CDR2 is SVGAGI in the germline V gene (reference sequence). The CDR3 contains 16 residues. CDR3 amino acids: CASSYPQGNGADVLTF. CDR3 nucleotides: TGTGCCAGCAGTTACCCCCAGGGGAATGGGGCCGACGTCCTGACTTTC.

V usage is TRBV2 and J usage is TRBJ2-1; the match to TRBD2 covers 8 bases. The CDR3 covers 14 residues. The V gene's germline CDR1 is SNHLY and CDR2 FYNNEI. V shed 8 bases, J shed 6 bases, and the junction held 9 bases outside the gene matches. CDR3 sequence (DNA): TGTGCCAGCCGAGGACTAGCATCAGGCAATGAGCAGTTCTTC. Its protein is CASRGLASGNEQFF.

The rearrangement links TRBV20-1 to TRBJ2-3, with D possibly being TRBD1 or TRBD2 (6 bases each). V lost 6 bases and J 5 bases, leaving 15 bases between the germline ends. CDR3 length: 13 residues. The germline gives CDR1 DFQATT, CDR2 SNEGSKA (reference sequence). CDR3 in amino acids: CSARDGGLDTQYF. The CDR3 DNA follows: TGCAGTGCACGTGACGGGGGCCTAGATACGCAGTATTTT.

The chain couples TRBV20-1 to TRBJ2-1; 8 nucleotides align to TRBD2. Germline assignment: CDR1 DFQATT and CDR2 SNEGSKA (reference sequence). V lost 3 bases and J lost 6; bases outside the gene matches: 4. The CDR3 spans 13 residues. As DNA, the CDR3 is TGCAGTGCTAGGGGACTAGGGTTCAATGAGCAGTTCTTC. Translated: CSARGLGFNEQFF.

The gene calls are TRBV10-3 and TRBJ2-3; TRBD2 matches 14 bases. The length of the CDR3 is 18 residues. Germline CDR1 ENHRY, CDR2 SYGVKD. V was clipped by 3 bases and J by 4 bases; unmatched bases: 9. This CDR3 is CAISDQGLAGVISDTQYF. The CDR3 DNA reads TGTGCCATCAGTGACCAGGGACTAGCGGGGGTTATTTCAGATACGCAGTATTTT.

The rearrangement uses TRBV14 and TRBJ2-5; D remains unclear. The CDR3 contains 15 residues. V shed 2 bases and J shed 4 bases, with 14 bases lying between them. Germline-derived CDR1 and CDR2 are SGHDN and FVKESK. CDR3 loop: CASSQRDFLTETQYF. The CDR3 DNA follows: TGTGCCAGCAGCCAAAGGGATTTCCTCACAGAGACCCAGTACTTC.

CDR3 in DNA: TGTGCCAGCTCTCCCCTGCGGAACTATGGCTACACCTTC. Translated, it gives CASSPLRNYGYTF. The chain combines TRBV27 with TRBJ1-2; the D is unclear. This CDR3 has 13 residues. V shed 8 bases and J shed 2 bases, with 12 bases lying between them. CDR1 MNHEY and CDR2 SMNVEV come from the germline V gene (reference sequence).

The rearrangement joins TRBV29-1 to TRBJ1-1; 8 bases line up with TRBD1. Trimming took 6 bases from V and 5 from J; bases not matched to a gene: 11. The CDR3 runs 14 residues. The germline gives CDR1 SQVTM, CDR2 ANQGSEA. The CDR3 spells CSVEPGGVGTEAFF. In DNA, the CDR3 is TGCAGCGTAGAACCAGGGGGCGTAGGGACTGAAGCTTTCTTT.

The rearrangement links TRBV9 to TRBJ2-5; D is ambiguous. V was trimmed by 4 bases and J by 0 bases, leaving 16 bases between them. Per the germline V gene, CDR1 is SGDLS and CDR2 is YYNGEE. This CDR3 is built from 16 residues. DNA for the CDR3: TGTGCCAGCAGCCCAAACCCCCAGGCCAACCAAGAGACCCAGTACTTC. Translated: CASSPNPQANQETQYF. The full variable domain, its missing parts supplied by reference TRBV9 and TRBJ2-5, is DSGVTQTPKHLITATGQRVTLRCSPRSGDLSVYWYQQSLDQGLQFLIQYYNGEERAKGNILERFSAQQFPDLHSELNLSSLELGDSALYFCASSPNPQANQETQYFGPGTRLLVL.

This clonotype was seen more than once but under ten times. The V call is TRBV4-2, the J call TRBJ2-7, with 7 nucleotides matching TRBD1. Germline trimming cut 4 bases from V and 3 bases from J; bases unmatched to any gene: 12. Germline assignment: CDR1 LGHNA and CDR2 YNFKEQ. This CDR3 is built from 16 residues. CDR3: CASSPYKTGNFYEQYF. In DNA, the CDR3 is TGTGCCAGCAGCCCTTACAAGACAGGGAACTTCTACGAGCAGTACTTC.

This clonotype has a single count. V gene TRBV6-5 combines with J gene TRBJ1-2; TRBD1 aligns across 7 bases. V lost 7 bases, J lost 4 bases, and 15 bases stayed unmatched. The CDR3 is 16 residues long. Germline values: CDR1 MNHEY, CDR2 SVGAGI. As DNA, the CDR3 is TGTGCCAGCACCAAATCCGGGACAGCAACCTTCTATGGCTACACCTTC. Protein product: CASTKSGTATFYGYTF.

V and J are TRBV6-5 and TRBJ2-7; D not resolved. The J call could be wrong; TRBJ2-5 is a better fit for the DNA end. The germline gives CDR1 MNHEY, CDR2 SVGAGI. The CDR3 is 16 amino acids. CDR3 DNA sequence: TGTGCCAGCAGTTACTCGAAAGCTCGGGCAGGAGAGACCCAGTACTTC. It is translated as CASSYSKARAGETQYF.

The sample holds one count of this clonotype. This rearrangement joins TRBV21-1 to TRBJ2-3; the table names TRBD1, a call not compared with the DNA. TRBV21-1 is described as a pseudogene. This CDR3 is 17 amino acids long. DNA of the CDR3: TGCGCCAGCAGCAAAAAGGCGCCAGGGAGAGGTACAGATACGCAGTATTTT. It yields the protein CASSKKAPGRGTDTQYF.

The chain is built from TRBV4-1 and TRBJ1-2; TRBD1 matches 10 bases. Trimming cost V 4 bases and J 7 bases; bases outside gene matches: 12. CDR3 length equals 16 residues. Germline lookup yields CDR1 MGHRA and CDR2 YSYEKL. CDR3 protein: CASSPPGQGSSRGYTF. CDR3 DNA: TGCGCCAGCAGCCCACCGGGACAGGGGTCTTCGCGTGGCTACACCTTC.

This chain joins TRBV7-3 and TRBJ2-7, with D possibly matching TRBD2 (5 bases). The J call may be in error: the DNA end matches TRBJ2-5 better. Germline assignment: CDR1 SGHTA and CDR2 FQGTGA. The CDR3 covers 15 residues. CDR3 nucleotides: TGTGCCAGCAGCCCCTTTCGGGGTCCTGGAGAGACCCAGTACTTC. This translates into CASSPFRGPGETQYF.

V gene TRBV6-2 or TRBV6-3 combines with J gene TRBJ2-3, with 9 bases lining up with TRBD2. The ends lost 6 bases at V and 4 bases at J; junction bases unmatched: 11. This CDR3 has 16 amino acids. Germline values: CDR1 MNHEY, CDR2 SVGEGT. CDR3 coding DNA: TGTGCCAGCAGCGGGGGGAAGACTAGCGGACCAGATACGCAGTATTTT. Protein: CASSGGKTSGPDTQYF.